This T cell receptor (beta chain) was documented in a study of T cell responses to AZD1222 COVID-19 vaccine. Background on the study: Investigators merged groups given second doses at roughly 4 or roughly 12 weeks. Study-wide results and caveats: A reported finding is that nearly half of spike-specific TCRs target unmutated variant regions. Dominant CD4 TCR responses targeted spike regions 160-218 and 743-854.

Germline assignment: CDR1 SGHVS and CDR2 FNYEAQ. The CDR3 has 16 amino acids. The trim removed 4 bases at V and 3 bases at J, leaving 5 bases unmatched. Generated by immunoSEQ multiplex PCR, the TCRdb table keeps only in-frame clones and is missing some. The sample records 150,000 or so clones, about 92% being singletons. As concerns this clone: The antigen is undetermined.

The origin of this receptor is an adult in good health. The starting material was peripheral blood, obtained on day 0 of AZD1222 vaccination. The chain carries TRBV7-6 and TRBJ2-2; 10 bases are shared with TRBD2. CDR3 protein: CASSSSGGVYTGELFF. The CDR3, as DNA: TGTGCCAGCAGCTCAAGCGGGGGGGTGTACACCGGGGAGCTGTTTTTT.